This T cell receptor beta chain was documented in a study of early T cells in non-severe SARS-CoV-2 infection. After removal of 6 bases from V and 5 bases from J, the junction contained 9 bases not matched to a gene. The CDR3 loop spans 16 amino acids. Each CDR3 protein is one row after TCRdb ran MiXCR on the 5' RACE reads. The sample consists of 85,000 to 95,000 distinct CDR3 sequences, roughly 17% of them appearing once. This clonotype was sampled from an adult who was a healthcare worker with PCR-confirmed SARS-CoV-2 infection or an uninfected control (not recorded which). The material sequenced was whole blood, taken at baseline. V is TRBV12-3 or TRBV12-4 and J is TRBJ2-1; 11 bases map to TRBD2. The DNA for the CDR3 is TGTGCCAGCAGACCCCCTAGCGGGAGGTTAAACAATGAGCAGTTCTTC. This codes for CASRPPSGRLNNEQFF.